These 17 T cell receptor beta chains came from one sample sequenced in a study of CD8 T cells in ankylosing spondylitis listed by TCRdb under 2017. No antigens are known for them. The protocol used for the library was 5' RACE. These reads were obtained on an Illumina HiSeq 2500. TCRdb ran its own pipeline on the public reads, namely fastp trimming at Q25 and MiXCR clone calling, and kept in-frame beta chains. Rows are unified per CDR3 protein, each entry keeping the most common DNA and genes. A total of fewer than 750,000 distinct CDR3 sequences appear in this sample, roughly 19% of them only once. Of the sample, 15% to 20% falls within the top ten clones. Points the paper makes about the study in general: A TCR beta motif of 7 or 8 highly homologous amino acid variants appeared characteristic of blood from ankylosing spondylitis patients.

The sample comprised blood, either unsorted or a sorted T cell fraction (not recorded which). The receptors here all came from a male donor with ankylosing spondylitis.

The chain joins TRBV14 to TRBJ2-3; D is undetermined. CDR1 SGHDN and CDR2 FVKESK come from the germline V gene. V lost 1 base to trimming and J lost 0 bases, with 8 bases between them. The CDR3 length is 15 residues. As DNA, the CDR3 is TGTGCCAGCAGCCAAGGGGTGTTTAGCACAGATACGCAGTATTTT. Protein: CASSQGVFSTDTQYF.

The V gene is TRBV4-2, the J gene TRBJ1-1; 10 nucleotides match TRBD1. In germline, CDR1 is LGHNA, CDR2 YNFKEQ. The CDR3 runs 17 residues. V gave up 4 bases and J gave up 4 bases; unmatched junction bases: 12. CDR3 in DNA: TGTGCCAGCAGCCTTACTCGACAGGGGGCGATTGGCACTGAAGCTTTCTTT. Amino acid sequence: CASSLTRQGAIGTEAFF.

This chain connects TRBV27 to TRBJ2-7, with D perhaps TRBD1 (5 bases). V gave up 5 bases and J gave up 2 bases, with 13 bases separating them. Germline V gene lookup returns CDR1 MNHEY and CDR2 SMNVEV (reference sequence). This CDR3 has 14 amino acids. The CDR3 here is CASSTTVSPYEQYF. CDR3 DNA: TGTGCCAGCAGTACGACAGTGTCTCCCTACGAGCAGTACTTC.

The chain combines TRBV7-8 with TRBJ2-2; tentative D call: TRBD1 (6 bases). The V gene's germline CDR1 is SGHVS and CDR2 FQNEAQ. The CDR3 is 19 residues long. With 2 bases removed from V and 0 bases from J, the gap between germline ends came to 19 bases. The CDR3 DNA sequence: TGTGCCAGCAGCTTAACCGGGGACATCTGGTCCGCGAACACCGGGGAGCTGTTTTTT. It is translated as CASSLTGDIWSANTGELFF.

This clonotype was recorded a few times. This chain connects TRBV5-5 to TRBJ2-5, with a tentative D call TRBD2 (5 bases). Germline V CDR1 and CDR2: SGHKS, YYEKEE (reference sequence). The V and J ends lost 6 bases and 5 bases respectively, with 8 bases between them. This CDR3 has 11 residues. CDR3 DNA: TGTGCCAGCAAGCGGACGGAGACCCAGTACTTC. Translation: CASKRTETQYF.

This clonotype was seen a few times. The rearrangement links TRBV12-3 or TRBV12-4 to TRBJ2-3; 11 bases are a match to TRBD1. V dropped 6 bases and J dropped 4; count of bases not matched to a gene: 3. This CDR3 is built from 14 residues. CDR3 DNA sequence: TGTGCCAGCAGCTGGGACAGGGGGGCAGATACGCAGTATTTT. Translating gives CASSWDRGADTQYF.

This clonotype has just a few counts. The chain combines TRBV20-1 with TRBJ2-1; D not resolved. The germline CDR1 and CDR2 sequences are DFQATT and SNEGSKA (reference sequence). This CDR3 has 14 residues. With 7 bases removed from V and 7 bases from J, the gap between germline ends came to 20 bases. This CDR3 reads CSVGWSAGKNEQFF. The CDR3 nucleotides are TGCAGTGTAGGATGGTCAGCCGGTAAGAATGAGCAGTTCTTC.

This clonotype came up a few times. The chain is built from TRBV18 and TRBJ2-5; D perhaps matches TRBD2 (6 bases). Germline V lookup: CDR1 KGHSH, CDR2 LQKENI. With 5 bases removed from V and 3 bases from J, the gap between germline ends came to 13 bases. This CDR3 contains 14 residues. This chain's CDR3 is CASSTIAEEETQYF. Written as DNA, the CDR3 is TGTGCCAGCTCAACTATAGCGGAAGAAGAGACCCAGTACTTC.

The chain is built from TRBV6-1 and TRBJ1-1; D is ambiguous. The germline V gene has CDR1 MNHNS and CDR2 SASEGT. The CDR3 covers 13 residues. V was trimmed by 4 bases and J by 7 bases, leaving 13 bases between them. The CDR3 is CASSVAATREAFF. The CDR3 DNA is TGTGCCAGCAGTGTGGCGGCGACCCGTGAAGCTTTCTTT.

J is TRBJ2-7 and V is TRBV29-1, with D perhaps assigned TRBD1 or TRBD2 (5 bases each). V lost 4 bases and J 5 bases, leaving 15 bases between the germline ends. From germline, CDR1 is SQVTM and CDR2 ANQGSEA. CDR3 length: 13 residues. As DNA, the CDR3 is TGCAGCGTTGTACTTGGGGGTCCCCACGAGCAGTACTTC. It is translated as CSVVLGGPHEQYF.

J is TRBJ1-5 and V is TRBV19, with 10 positions matching TRBD1. The CDR3 covers 16 residues. V trimming: 0 bases; J trimming: 3 bases; junction bases outside the gene matches: 2. Germline values: CDR1 LNHDA, CDR2 SQIVND (reference sequence). DNA for the CDR3: TGTGCCAGTAGTATAGAGGACAGGGGGGCCAATCAGCCCCAGCATTTT. Protein sequence: CASSIEDRGANQPQHF.

There are many counts of this clonotype. The chain has TRBV29-1 and TRBJ2-7; 7 nucleotides align to TRBD1. Germline V gene sequence: CDR1 SQVTM, CDR2 ANQGSEA. The ends lost 4 bases at V and 3 bases at J; junction bases unmatched: 3. The CDR3 runs 12 residues. CDR3 in amino acids: CSVVGQSYEQYF. The CDR3 DNA is TGCAGCGTTGTGGGACAGAGCTACGAGCAGTACTTC.

The chain joins TRBV20-1 to TRBJ2-1; TRBD2 matches at 12 bases. The V and J ends lost 4 bases and 7 bases, in that order; junction bases with no gene match: 8. The CDR3 extends over 15 amino acids. Germline V CDR1 and CDR2: DFQATT, SNEGSKA (reference sequence). The CDR3 is CSATSGTSGSNEQFF. CDR3 in DNA: TGCAGTGCTACGTCCGGGACTAGCGGGTCTAATGAGCAGTTCTTC.

This clonotype was seen only a few times. The chain's CDR3 is CASSLAGGSSSGNTIYF. The CDR3 region has the DNA TGTGCCAGCAGTTTAGCGGGGGGATCGAGCTCTGGAAACACCATATATTTT. The chain joins TRBV12-3 or TRBV12-4 to TRBJ1-3; D might be TRBD1 (5 bases). Trimming pared 0 bases from V and 0 bases from J, leaving 12 bases between. CDR3 length equals 17 residues.

The chain combines TRBV4-1 with TRBJ1-2; D possibly corresponds to TRBD1 (6 bases). V dropped 3 bases and J dropped 1 base, with 9 bases sitting between them. The CDR3 is 14 amino acids. From germline, CDR1 is MGHRA and CDR2 YSYEKL. The CDR3 bases are TGCGCCAGCAGCCACCAGGGGCATAACTATGGCTACACCTTC. It specifies CASSHQGHNYGYTF.

This clonotype appeared a few times. The chain uses TRBV28 and TRBJ1-1; the match to TRBD1 covers 8 bases. Germline-derived CDR1 and CDR2 are MDHEN and SYDVKM. Germline trimming cut 4 bases from V and 3 bases from J; bases unmatched to any gene: 7. CDR3 length: 15 residues. CDR3 region: CASSSLNRGDTEAFF. The CDR3 region has the DNA TGTGCCAGCAGTTCGCTAAACAGGGGGGACACTGAAGCTTTCTTT. The whole variable domain, remainder taken from reference TRBV28 and TRBJ1-1, is DVKVTQSSRYLVKRTGEKVFLECVQDMDHENMFWYRQDPGLGLRLIYFSYDVKMKEKGDIPEGYSVSREKKERFSLILESASTNQTSMYLCASSSLNRGDTEAFFGQGTRLTVV.

The CDR3 loop reads CASKGHEQFF. Written as DNA, the CDR3 is TGTGCCAGCAAGGGCCATGAGCAGTTCTTC. The V call is TRBV25-1, the J call TRBJ2-1; D uncertain. V was trimmed by 7 bases and J by 8 bases, leaving 6 bases between them. The germline V gene has CDR1 MGHDK and CDR2 SYGVNS. The CDR3 runs to 10 residues.